This passage covers 20 T cell receptor beta chains from one sample sequenced in a study of beta chain features in type 1 diabetes. Expressed TCRB transcripts were sequenced because the entire RNA isolate underwent reverse transcription. Profiling relied on immunoSEQ multiplex PCR, and the TCRdb table lists in-frame clones only, not all of them. The data show 300,000 to 350,000 clones, less than 9.5% seen once. Sequenced sample: central memory CD4+ T cells from blood. Source of these receptors: a woman under 30 in good health.

This clone was detected only a few times. The chain employs TRBV9 and TRBJ1-3; D is uncertain. Deletions cut 0 bases from V and 1 base from J, with 8 bases between. Germline V gene lookup returns CDR1 SGDLS and CDR2 YYNGEE. CDR3 length: 15 amino acids. As DNA, the CDR3 is TGTGCCAGCAGCGTAGGGCACGGATCTGGAAACACCATATATTTT. Its translation: CASSVGHGSGNTIYF.

In its sample, this clone was seen a few times. The chain joins TRBV28 to TRBJ1-5, with 7 nucleotides matching TRBD1. The germline CDR1 and CDR2 sequences are MDHEN and SYDVKM. The CDR3 loop spans 14 amino acids. Trimming took 7 bases from V and 5 from J; bases not matched to a gene: 8. This CDR3 is CASTPGQPYQPQHF. In DNA form, the CDR3 reads TGTGCCAGCACCCCGGGACAGCCATATCAGCCCCAGCATTTT. The full variable domain, in which reference TRBV28 and TRBJ1-5 provide the parts outside the CDR3, is DVKVTQSSRYLVKRTGEKVFLECVQDMDHENMFWYRQDPGLGLRLIYFSYDVKMKEKGDIPEGYSVSREKKERFSLILESASTNQTSMYLCASTPGQPYQPQHFGDGTRLSIL.

In this sample, this clone turned up a few times. The V gene is TRBV10-3, the J gene TRBJ2-2; 9 bases are shared with TRBD1. Germline V gene sequence: CDR1 ENHRY, CDR2 SYGVKD. Losses at the gene ends were 10 bases for V and 3 bases for J; bases not matched to a gene: 6. The CDR3 extends over 14 amino acids. The CDR3 coding sequence is TGTGCCACGGGACAGGGTCGAGACACCGGGGAGCTGTTTTTT. Translated: CATGQGRDTGELFF.

The V gene is TRBV11-3, the J gene TRBJ2-7, with D uncertain. The CDR3 length is 15 residues. Germline assignment: CDR1 SGHNT and CDR2 YENEEA. The V end was cut by 5 bases, the J end by 2 bases, with 16 bases between. The CDR3 nucleotides read TGTGCCAGCAGCCCGTCGAATGGCAGAACCTACGAGCAGTACTTC. Protein: CASSPSNGRTYEQYF.

J is TRBJ2-3 and V is TRBV11-1, with a tentative D call TRBD2 (6 bases). CDR3 length equals 19 residues. Germline V CDR1 and CDR2: SGHAT, FQDESV (reference sequence). The V end lost 5 bases, the J end lost 0 bases, and 24 bases lay between the germline ends. The CDR3: CASSREPAFRGFSTDTQYF. The CDR3 DNA is TGTGCCAGCAGCAGGGAACCCGCATTTCGGGGGTTCAGCACAGATACGCAGTATTTT.

CDR3 in amino acids: CASSLNAQETQYF. For the CDR3, the DNA is TGTGCCAGCAGCCTCAATGCCCAAGAGACCCAGTACTTC. This rearrangement joins TRBV7-2 to TRBJ2-5; D remains ambiguous. The germline V and J ends were trimmed by 5 bases and 1 base, with 8 bases remaining between them. CDR3 length: 13 residues. Germline-derived CDR1 and CDR2 are SGHTA and FQGNSA.

The chain combines TRBV2 with TRBJ1-2, with D uncertain. V was shortened by 5 bases and J by 4 bases, with 11 bases between the two germline ends. This CDR3 region has 13 residues. Germline values: CDR1 SNHLY, CDR2 FYNNEI. The CDR3 sequence is CASSRQPSYGYTF. In nucleotides, the CDR3 is TGTGCCAGCAGTAGGCAGCCATCCTATGGCTACACCTTC.

The chain has TRBV5-1 and TRBJ2-7; D tentatively fits TRBD1 or TRBD2 (5 bases each). Per germline, CDR1 SGHRS and CDR2 YFSETQ. The V and J ends lost 4 bases and 3 bases respectively, with 17 bases between them. This CDR3 comprises 15 residues. CDR3 DNA sequence: TGCGCCAGCAGCGCTGGGCTTGGGGGAAACTACGAGCAGTACTTC. Residues: CASSAGLGGNYEQYF.

This rearrangement joins TRBV4-2 to TRBJ2-7, with no clear D. CDR3 size: 14 residues. CDR1 LGHNA and CDR2 YNFKEQ come from the germline V gene. The ends were cut back, 1 base at V and 0 bases at J, with 7 bases in the middle. The CDR3 coding sequence is TGTGCCAGCAGCCAAGGAAGGAGCTCCTACGAGCAGTACTTC. Its protein product is CASSQGRSSYEQYF.

This CDR3 is CASSFKTHQPQHF. CDR3 bases: TGTGCCAGCAGCTTTAAGACTCATCAGCCCCAGCATTTT. V usage is TRBV7-2 and J usage is TRBJ1-5; no clear D gene. Trimming shortened V by 3 bases and J by 5 bases, and 8 bases separated the two germline ends. Germline V gene data show CDR1 as SGHTA and CDR2 as FQGNSA. This CDR3 contains 13 residues.

This clone appeared a few times. V and J are TRBV5-1 and TRBJ2-5; no clear D. CDR1 and CDR2 (germline): SGHRS, YFSETQ. The CDR3 totals 12 residues. V was clipped by 5 bases and J by 0 bases, with 5 bases between them. Here the CDR3 reads CASRQYQETQYF. The CDR3 DNA sequence: TGCGCCAGCAGGCAGTACCAAGAGACCCAGTACTTC.

This clone was counted a few times. The gene calls are TRBV21-1 and TRBJ1-2; TRBD1 reflects the table's D call only, with no check against the DNA. TRBV21-1 is tagged as a pseudogene. The CDR3 is 16 residues long. As DNA, the CDR3 is TGTGCCAGCAGCAGGGAACAGGGGGTAGGGAACTATGGCTACACCTTC. Translation gives CASSREQGVGNYGYTF.

This clone turned up a few times. The V gene is TRBV27, the J gene TRBJ2-5; D is unresolved. The J call may not be correct, given that the DNA end is closer to TRBJ2-7. CDR3 length equals 13 residues. Germline V lookup: CDR1 MNHEY, CDR2 SMNVEV (reference sequence). The CDR3 reads CASSRFFSYEQYF. Here the CDR3 DNA reads TGTGCCAGCAGTCGCTTCTTCTCCTACGAGCAGTACTTC.

CDR3 protein: CASSSPGGYNEQFF. In DNA, the CDR3 is TGTGCCAGCAGCTCCCCCGGAGGTTACAATGAGCAGTTCTTC. V is TRBV11-1 and J is TRBJ2-1, with a weak D call TRBD2 (5 bases). V was clipped by 4 bases and J by 4 bases, with 11 bases between them. Germline V gene sequence: CDR1 SGHAT, CDR2 FQDESV (reference sequence). The CDR3 has 14 residues.

The chain recombines TRBV7-2 with TRBJ2-3; 7 bases match TRBD2. Germline CDR1 is SGHTA and CDR2 is FQGNSA. The CDR3 totals 14 residues. V lost 5 bases, J lost 4 bases, and 6 bases stayed unmatched. This chain's CDR3 is CASSQTSRADTQYF. The CDR3 DNA reads as TGTGCCAGCAGCCAGACTAGCAGGGCAGATACGCAGTATTTT.

The table lists this clone with a few counts. This sequence joins TRBV5-6 and TRBJ1-1; D ambiguous. Germline CDR1 SGHDT, CDR2 YYEEEE. This CDR3 spans 14 amino acids. V gave up 0 bases and J gave up 9 bases, with 15 bases separating them. CDR3 DNA sequence: TGTGCCAGCAGCTTGGACAGACGCCGGGGTAAAGCTTTCTTT. Protein product: CASSLDRRRGKAFF.

The chain combines TRBV25-1 with TRBJ2-5, with D perhaps assigned TRBD1 or TRBD2 (6 bases each). Per the germline V gene, CDR1 is MGHDK and CDR2 is SYGVNS. Trimming took 1 base from V and 4 from J, leaving 16 bases between them. The CDR3 spans 16 residues. Written as DNA, the CDR3 is TGTGCCAGCAGTGAATTGATCCGGGGGCCCGTAGAGACCCAGTACTTC. This gives the protein CASSELIRGPVETQYF.

The sample holds many counts of this clone. This chain uses TRBV7-2 with TRBJ2-2; D unclear. Trimming shortened V by 0 bases and J by 7 bases, and 9 bases separated the two germline ends. The CDR3 is made up of 14 amino acids. Germline CDR1 reads SGHTA; CDR2 reads FQGNSA. CDR3 in amino acids: CASSLAQYSGELFF. In DNA form, the CDR3 reads TGTGCCAGCAGCTTAGCGCAGTATAGCGGGGAGCTGTTTTTT. Full variable domain (missing parts from reference TRBV7-2 and TRBJ2-2): GAGVSQSPSNKVTEKGKDVELRCDPISGHTALYWYRQSLGQGLEFLIYFQGNSAPDKSGLPSDRFSAERTGGSVSTLTIQRTQQEDSAVYLCASSLAQYSGELFFGEGSRLTVL.

This clone came up a few times. The chain recombines TRBV4-2 with TRBJ2-2; TRBD2 is a possible D gene (5 bases). Germline V gives CDR1 LGHNA, CDR2 YNFKEQ. The length of the CDR3 is 18 residues. V was cut by 4 bases and J by 3 bases, with 21 bases left in between. In DNA, the CDR3 is TGTGCCAGCAGCCCTCAAAAAACACGTGGAGCGGACACCGGGGAGCTGTTTTTT. It encodes CASSPQKTRGADTGELFF.

The CDR3 DNA reads TGTGCCAGCAGCCTCCGGGACACGAACACCGGGGAGCTGTTTTTT. Its translation: CASSLRDTNTGELFF. The V call is TRBV9, the J call TRBJ2-2; D may be TRBD1 (6 bases). Trimming cost V 4 bases and J 0 bases, with 10 bases left between them. This CDR3 contains 15 residues. Germline loops: CDR1 SGDLS, CDR2 YYNGEE.